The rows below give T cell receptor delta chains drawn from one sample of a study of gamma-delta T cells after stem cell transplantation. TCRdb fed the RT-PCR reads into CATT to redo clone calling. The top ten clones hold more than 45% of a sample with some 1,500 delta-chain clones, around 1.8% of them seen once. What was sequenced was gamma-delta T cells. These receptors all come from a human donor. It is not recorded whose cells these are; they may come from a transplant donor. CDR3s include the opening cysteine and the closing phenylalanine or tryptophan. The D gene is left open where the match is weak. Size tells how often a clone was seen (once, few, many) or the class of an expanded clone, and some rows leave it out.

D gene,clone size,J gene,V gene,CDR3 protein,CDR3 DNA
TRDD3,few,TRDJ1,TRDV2,CACDQMGDTTKVIF,TGTGCCTGTGATCAGATGGGGGATACTACGAAGGTCATCTTT
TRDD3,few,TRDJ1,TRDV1,CALGEPPTGGYGGVRDKLIF,TGTGCTCTTGGGGAACCCCCTACTGGGGGATACGGAGGAGTTCGCGATAAACTCATCTTT
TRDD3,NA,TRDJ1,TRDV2,CACDFLLGDYTDKLIF,TGTGCCTGTGACTTTCTACTGGGGGATTACACCGATAAACTCATCTTT
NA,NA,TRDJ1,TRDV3,CAQRLGFGLTDKLIF,TGTGCCCAACGTCTGGGGTTCGGGCTCACCGATAAACTCATCTTT
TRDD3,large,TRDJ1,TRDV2,CACDAITGGFPYTDKLIF,TGTGCCTGTGACGCTATTACTGGGGGCTTCCCGTACACCGATAAACTCATCTTT
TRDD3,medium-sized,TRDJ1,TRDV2,CACDTSLLGGHTDKLIF,TGTGCCTGTGACACTTCTCTTCTTGGGGGACACACCGATAAACTCATCTTT
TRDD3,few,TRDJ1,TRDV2,CACDTVSKLGDTGTDKLIF,TGTGCCTGTGACACCGTTTCCAAACTGGGGGATACGGGCACCGATAAACTCATCTTT
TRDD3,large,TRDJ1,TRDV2,CACDTLGDTQSTDKLIF,TGTGCCTGTGACACCCTGGGGGATACCCAGAGCACCGATAAACTCATCTTT
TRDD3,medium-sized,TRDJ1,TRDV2,CACDTVSNPTVLGDTQYTDKLIF,TGTGCCTGTGACACCGTCAGTAATCCTACAGTACTGGGGGATACCCAGTACACCGATAAACTCATCTTT
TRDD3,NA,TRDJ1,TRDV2,CACDGMVLGDTLATDKLIF,TGTGCCTGTGACGGAATGGTACTGGGGGATACGCTGGCTACCGATAAACTCATCTTT
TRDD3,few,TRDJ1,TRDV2,CACDTLLGDTGGDKLIF,TGTGCCTGTGACACCCTACTTGGGGATACGGGCGGCGATAAACTCATCTTT
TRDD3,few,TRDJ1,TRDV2,CACDTVSGAILGDTRGDTDKLIF,TGTGCCTGTGACACTGTGTCTGGGGCGATACTGGGGGATACGCGAGGTGACACCGATAAACTCATCTTT
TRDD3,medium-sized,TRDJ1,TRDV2,CACDGVLGDTESTDKLIF,TGTGCCTGTGACGGGGTACTGGGGGATACGGAGAGCACCGATAAACTCATCTTT
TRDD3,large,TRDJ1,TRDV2,CACDTVGGDTRAVHIDKLIF,TGTGCCTGTGACACCGTCGGAGGGGATACGCGCGCGGTACATATCGATAAACTCATCTTT
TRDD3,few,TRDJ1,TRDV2,CACDDVGGGYARAYTDKLIF,TGTGCCTGTGACGACGTAGGTGGGGGATACGCAAGGGCGTACACCGATAAACTCATCTTT
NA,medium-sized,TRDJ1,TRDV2,CACDTVEIQADKLIF,TGTGCCTGTGACACCGTGGAGATACAGGCGGATAAACTCATCTTT
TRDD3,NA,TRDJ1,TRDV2,CACDTVGLLPTGRGELGDTDELIF,TGTGCCTGTGACACCGTTGGTCTACTTCCTACAGGCCGAGGGGAGCTGGGGGATACGGATGAACTCATCTTT
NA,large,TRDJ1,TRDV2,CACDTVRKRGDKLIF,TGTGCCTGTGACACCGTTAGGAAACGGGGCGATAAACTCATCTTT
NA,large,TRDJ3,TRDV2,CACDSVLGDTRQMFF,TGTGCCTGTGACTCCGTACTGGGGGACACCCGACAGATGTTTTTC
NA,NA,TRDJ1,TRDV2,CACELLLSHANLSPTDKLIF,TGTGCCTGTGAACTTCTCCTCTCGCACGCGAATCTCTCTCCCACCGATAAACTCATCTTT
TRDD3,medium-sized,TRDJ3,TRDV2,CACDTIPVSTGGPTSWDTRQMFF,TGTGCCTGTGACACAATCCCAGTCAGTACTGGGGGACCCACTTCCTGGGACACCCGACAGATGTTTTTC
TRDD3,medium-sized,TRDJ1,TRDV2,CACDTLGDTRADKLIF,TGTGCCTGTGACACCCTGGGGGATACGCGGGCCGATAAACTCATCTTT
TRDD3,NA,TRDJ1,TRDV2,CACDTVSFPPLGDLLYTDKLIF,TGTGCCTGTGACACCGTTTCCTTCCCCCCACTGGGGGACCTCCTGTACACCGATAAACTCATCTTT
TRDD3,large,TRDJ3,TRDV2,CACDTAWGARSWDTRQMFF,TGTGCCTGTGACACCGCCTGGGGGGCCCGCTCCTGGGACACCCGACAGATGTTTTTC
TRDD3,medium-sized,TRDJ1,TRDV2,CACDSIVSTGGYRTDKLIF,TGTGCCTGTGACAGCATCGTCTCTACTGGGGGATATCGCACCGATAAACTCATCTTT
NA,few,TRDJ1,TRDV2,CACDTVGGYTDKLIF,TGTGCCTGTGACACCGTGGGAGGATACACCGATAAACTCATCTTT
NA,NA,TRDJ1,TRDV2,CACDTVDRGTHTDKLIF,TGTGCCTGTGACACAGTTGACCGGGGGACGCACACCGATAAACTCATCTTT
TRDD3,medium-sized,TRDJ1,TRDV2,CACDQAFLLGDTGVQDTDKLIF,TGTGCCTGTGACCAAGCCTTCCTACTGGGGGATACCGGAGTTCAGGACACCGATAAACTCATCTTT
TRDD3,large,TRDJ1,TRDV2,CACDTLSTGGTGYTDKLIF,TGTGCCTGTGACACCCTTAGTACTGGGGGTACCGGGTACACCGATAAACTCATCTTT
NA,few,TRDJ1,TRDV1,CALGDLIPLLVWPDKLIF,TGTGCTCTTGGAGACCTAATTCCTTTACTGGTGTGGCCCGATAAACTCATCTTT
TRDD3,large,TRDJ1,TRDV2,CACDTVEGIPIDKLIF,TGTGCCTGTGACACCGTAGAGGGGATACCAATCGATAAACTCATCTTT
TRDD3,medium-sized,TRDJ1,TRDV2,CACDALLGDTRGTDKLIF,TGTGCCTGTGACGCCCTACTGGGGGATACGCGAGGGACCGATAAACTCATCTTT
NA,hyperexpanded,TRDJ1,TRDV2,CACDTVGQADKLIF,TGTGCCTGTGACACCGTGGGCCAAGCCGATAAACTCATCTTT
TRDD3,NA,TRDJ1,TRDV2,CARDSVLGDTATTDKLIF,TGTGCCCGTGACTCAGTACTGGGGGATACGGCTACCACCGATAAACTCATCTTT
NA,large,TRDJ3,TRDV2,CACDPVLASSWDTRQMFF,TGTGCCTGTGACCCTGTACTGGCCAGCTCCTGGGACACCCGACAGATGTTTTTC
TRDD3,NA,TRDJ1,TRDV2,CACDTVRYFRGIQTDKLIF,TGTGCCTGTGACACCGTTCGATACTTCCGGGGGATACAAACCGATAAACTCATCTTT